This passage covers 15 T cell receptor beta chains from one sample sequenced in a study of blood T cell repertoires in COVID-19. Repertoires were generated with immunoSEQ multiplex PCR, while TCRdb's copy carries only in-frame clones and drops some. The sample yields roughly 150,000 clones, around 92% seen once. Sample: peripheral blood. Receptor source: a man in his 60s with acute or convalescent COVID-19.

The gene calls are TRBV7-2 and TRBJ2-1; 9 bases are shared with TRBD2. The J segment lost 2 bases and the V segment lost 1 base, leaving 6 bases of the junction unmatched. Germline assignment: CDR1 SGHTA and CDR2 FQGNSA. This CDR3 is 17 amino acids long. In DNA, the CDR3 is TGTGCCAGCAGCTTAGAGGTAGCGGGGGCCGCCTACAATGAGCAGTTCTTC. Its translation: CASSLEVAGAAYNEQFF.

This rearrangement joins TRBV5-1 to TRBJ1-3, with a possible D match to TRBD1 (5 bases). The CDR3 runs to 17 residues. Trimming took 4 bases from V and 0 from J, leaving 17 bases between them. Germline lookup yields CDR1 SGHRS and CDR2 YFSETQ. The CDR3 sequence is CASSIRPDSLSGNTIYF. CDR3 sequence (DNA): TGCGCCAGCAGCATCCGGCCCGACAGTCTCTCTGGAAACACCATATATTTT.

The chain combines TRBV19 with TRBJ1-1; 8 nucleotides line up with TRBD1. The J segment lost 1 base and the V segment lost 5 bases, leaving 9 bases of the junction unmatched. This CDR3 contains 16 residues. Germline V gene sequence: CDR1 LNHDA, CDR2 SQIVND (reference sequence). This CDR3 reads CASSSYYRGENTEAFF. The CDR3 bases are TGTGCCAGTAGTTCCTATTACAGGGGGGAGAACACTGAAGCTTTCTTT.

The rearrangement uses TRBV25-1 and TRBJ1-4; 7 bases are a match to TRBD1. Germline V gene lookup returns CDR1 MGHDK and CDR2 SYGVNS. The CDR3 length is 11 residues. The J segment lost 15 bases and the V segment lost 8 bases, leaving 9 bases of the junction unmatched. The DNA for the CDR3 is TGTGCCAGCGGAGGGACAGATTCAGTGTTTTTT. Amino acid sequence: CASGGTDSVFF. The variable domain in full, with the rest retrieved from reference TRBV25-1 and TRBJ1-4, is EADIYQTPRYLVIGTGKKITLECSQTMGHDKMYWYQQDPGMELHLIHYSYGVNSTEKGDLSSESTVSRIRTEHFPLTLESARPSHTSQYLCASGGTDSVFFGSGTQLSVL.

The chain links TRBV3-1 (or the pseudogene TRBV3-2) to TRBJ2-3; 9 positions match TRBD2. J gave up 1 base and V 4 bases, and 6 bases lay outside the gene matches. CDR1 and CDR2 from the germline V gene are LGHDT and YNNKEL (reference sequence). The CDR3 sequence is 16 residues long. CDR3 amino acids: CASSPFRLAGTDTQYF. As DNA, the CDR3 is TGTGCCAGCAGCCCATTCCGACTAGCGGGCACAGATACGCAGTATTTT.

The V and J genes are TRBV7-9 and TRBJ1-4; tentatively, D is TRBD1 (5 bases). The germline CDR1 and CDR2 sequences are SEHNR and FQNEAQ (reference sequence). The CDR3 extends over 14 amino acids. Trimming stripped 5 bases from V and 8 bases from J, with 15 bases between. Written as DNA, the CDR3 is TGTGCCAGCAGCAAGACAGCCTCAGTGGAAAAACTGTTTTTT. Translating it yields CASSKTASVEKLFF. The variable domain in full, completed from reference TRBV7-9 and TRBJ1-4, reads DTGVSQNPRHKITKRGQNVTFRCDPISEHNRLYWYRQTLGQGPEFLTYFQNEAQLEKSRLLSDRFSAERPKGSFSTLEIQRTEQGDSAMYLCASSKTASVEKLFFGSGTQLSVL.

This CDR3 is CASRILAGTYEQYF. CDR3 in DNA: TGTGCCAGCCGAATACTAGCGGGGACCTACGAGCAGTACTTC. This chain connects TRBV6-5 to TRBJ2-7, with 10 bases lining up with TRBD2. From germline, CDR1 is MNHEY and CDR2 SVGAGI. V was pared by 8 bases and J by 2 bases, with 6 bases of the junction left unmatched. The CDR3 is 14 amino acids.

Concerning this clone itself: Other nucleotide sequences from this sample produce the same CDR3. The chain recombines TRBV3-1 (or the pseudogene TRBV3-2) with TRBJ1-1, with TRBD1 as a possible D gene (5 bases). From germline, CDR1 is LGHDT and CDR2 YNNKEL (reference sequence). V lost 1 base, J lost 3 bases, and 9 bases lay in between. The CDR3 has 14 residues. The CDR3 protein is CASSQAPGDTEAFF. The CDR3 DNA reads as TGTGCCAGCAGCCAAGCCCCGGGGGACACTGAAGCTTTCTTT.

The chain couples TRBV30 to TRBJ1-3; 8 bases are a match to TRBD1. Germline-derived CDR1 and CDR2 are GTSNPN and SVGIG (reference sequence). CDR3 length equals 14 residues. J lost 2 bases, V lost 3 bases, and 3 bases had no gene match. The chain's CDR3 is CAWSDRGTGNTIYF. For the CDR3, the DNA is TGTGCCTGGAGCGACAGGGGTACTGGAAACACCATATATTTT.

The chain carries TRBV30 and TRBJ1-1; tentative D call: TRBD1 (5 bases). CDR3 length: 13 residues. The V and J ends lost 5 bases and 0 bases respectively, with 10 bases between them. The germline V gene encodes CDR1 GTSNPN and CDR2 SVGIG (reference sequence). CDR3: CAWGRQLNTEAFF. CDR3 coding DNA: TGTGCCTGGGGGAGACAGTTGAACACTGAAGCTTTCTTT.

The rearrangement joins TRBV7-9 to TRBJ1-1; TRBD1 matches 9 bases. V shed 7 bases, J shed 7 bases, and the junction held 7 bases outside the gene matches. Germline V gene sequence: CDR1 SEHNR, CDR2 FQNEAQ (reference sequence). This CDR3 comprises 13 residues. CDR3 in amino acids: CASNLQGASEAFF. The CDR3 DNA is TGTGCCAGCAACCTACAGGGGGCTAGTGAAGCTTTCTTT.

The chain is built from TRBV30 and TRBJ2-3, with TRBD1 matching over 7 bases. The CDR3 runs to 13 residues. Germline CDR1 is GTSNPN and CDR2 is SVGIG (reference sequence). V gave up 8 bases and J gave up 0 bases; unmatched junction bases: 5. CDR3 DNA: TGTGCCAGCTCCAGGGGGAGCACAGATACGCAGTATTTT. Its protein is CASSRGSTDTQYF.

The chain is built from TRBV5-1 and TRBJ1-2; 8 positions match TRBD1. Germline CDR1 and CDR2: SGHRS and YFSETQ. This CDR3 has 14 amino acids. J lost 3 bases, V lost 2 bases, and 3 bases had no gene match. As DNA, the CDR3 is TGCGCCAGCAGCTTACAGGGGGGGTACTATGGCTACACCTTC. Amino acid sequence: CASSLQGGYYGYTF.

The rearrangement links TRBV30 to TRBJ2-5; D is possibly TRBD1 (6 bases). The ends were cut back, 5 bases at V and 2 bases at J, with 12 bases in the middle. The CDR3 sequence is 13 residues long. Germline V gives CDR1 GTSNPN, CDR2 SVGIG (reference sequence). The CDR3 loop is CAWVGQLQETQYF. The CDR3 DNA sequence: TGTGCCTGGGTCGGACAGTTACAAGAGACCCAGTACTTC.

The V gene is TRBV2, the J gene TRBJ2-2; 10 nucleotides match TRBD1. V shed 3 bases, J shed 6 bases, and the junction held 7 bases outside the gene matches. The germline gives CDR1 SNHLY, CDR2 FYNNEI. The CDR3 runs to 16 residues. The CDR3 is CASSDPGTGESGELFF. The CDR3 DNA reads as TGTGCCAGCAGTGATCCCGGGACAGGGGAATCCGGGGAGCTGTTTTTT.